This entry lists 18 T cell receptor beta chains sequenced from one sample in a study of T-cell memory formation after mild COVID-19. In TCRdb, the 5' RACE reads were re-called with MiXCR into one record per CDR3 protein. The data show hundreds of thousands of distinct CDR3 sequences, 20% to 25% seen once. Sequencing was carried out using PBMCs or a T cell subset sorted from them (not recorded which). The receptors come from an adult woman who had mild COVID-19 (a few samples of this study predate the infection). Cell type and time point are not known.

V gene TRBV6-6 combines with J gene TRBJ2-5, with TRBD2 identical over 7 bases. Looked up from germline, CDR1 is MNHNY and CDR2 is SVGAGI (reference sequence). The CDR3 length is 14 residues. V shed 7 bases, J shed 4 bases, and the junction held 9 bases outside the gene matches. As DNA, the CDR3 is TGTGCCAGCACCCTTCCGGGACTACGAGAGACCCAGTACTTC. Translated: CASTLPGLRETQYF.

This clonotype was found a few times. This chain joins TRBV5-5 and TRBJ1-1; D possibly corresponds to TRBD1 (5 bases). Trimming removed 1 base from V and 0 bases from J, with 13 bases in between. The CDR3 sequence is 16 residues long. CDR1 is SGHKS and CDR2 is YYEKEE in the germline V gene (reference sequence). The CDR3 loop is CASSLFRVNLNTEAFF. CDR3 nucleotides: TGTGCCAGCAGCTTGTTCAGGGTGAACCTGAACACTGAAGCTTTCTTT.

The chain combines TRBV20-1 with TRBJ2-1; 11 nucleotides align to TRBD1. The germline CDR1 and CDR2 sequences are DFQATT and SNEGSKA (reference sequence). The CDR3 spans 14 residues. V was clipped by 5 bases and J by 4 bases; unmatched bases: 4. The CDR3 DNA reads as TGCAGTGCTCAAGGGGACAGGGGGTACAATGAGCAGTTCTTC. Encoded protein: CSAQGDRGYNEQFF.

The genes are TRBV18 and TRBJ1-2; D might be TRBD1 (5 bases). The CDR3 consists of 15 residues. V shed 2 bases and J shed 6 bases, with 16 bases lying between them. Germline V CDR1 and CDR2: KGHSH, LQKENI. CDR3 coding DNA: TGTGCCAGCTCACCAGGCGTCCAGGGAGGGGATGGCTACACCTTC. Translating gives CASSPGVQGGDGYTF.

The chain combines TRBV5-6 with TRBJ2-1, with D hard to call. Germline V lookup: CDR1 SGHDT, CDR2 YYEEEE. There are 15 residues in the CDR3. Trimming removed 0 bases from V and 9 bases from J, with 16 bases in between. The CDR3 loop reads CASSLAGIETGEQFF. CDR3 nucleotides: TGTGCCAGCAGCTTGGCCGGAATCGAAACTGGTGAGCAGTTCTTC.

This clonotype has just a few counts. This chain uses TRBV4-1 with TRBJ1-5; D is unresolved. Germline V gives CDR1 MGHRA, CDR2 YSYEKL. Trimming cost V 1 base and J 15 bases, with 16 bases left between them. The CDR3 loop spans 13 amino acids. This CDR3 reads CASSQVPEAQGHF. The DNA of the CDR3 is TGCGCCAGCAGCCAAGTCCCCGAAGCCCAAGGGCATTTT.

Only a few counts were recorded for this clonotype. The chain uses TRBV4-3 and TRBJ2-2; TRBD2 matches at 10 bases. This CDR3 comprises 18 residues. The germline gives CDR1 LGHNA, CDR2 YSLEER. V lost 0 bases and J lost 3; bases outside the gene matches: 7. CDR3: CASSQDGLAGEYTGELFF. DNA of the CDR3: TGCGCCAGCAGCCAAGATGGGCTAGCGGGAGAGTACACCGGGGAGCTGTTTTTT.

The J gene is TRBJ1-4, the V gene TRBV5-1; TRBD1 agrees at 10 bases. Germline-derived CDR1 and CDR2 are SGHRS and YFSETQ. J was trimmed by 8 bases and V by 3 bases; bases with no gene match: 10. The CDR3 spans 16 residues. The CDR3 protein is CASSWGQGISGEKLFF. CDR3 DNA sequence: TGCGCCAGCAGCTGGGGACAGGGGATAAGTGGAGAAAAACTGTTTTTT.

This clonotype was counted only a few times. The gene calls are TRBV5-1 and TRBJ2-7; D gene ambiguous. From germline, CDR1 is SGHRS and CDR2 YFSETQ. Trimming pared 2 bases from V and 6 bases from J, leaving 9 bases between. The CDR3 loop spans 12 amino acids. The CDR3 loop reads CASSFEDGEQYF. In DNA form, the CDR3 reads TGCGCCAGCAGCTTCGAAGACGGCGAGCAGTACTTC. Full variable domain (remainder filled in from reference TRBV5-1 and TRBJ2-7): KAGVTQTPRYLIKTRGQQVTLSCSPISGHRSVSWYQQTPGQGLQFLFEYFSETQRNKGNFPGRFSGRQFSNSRSEMNVSTLELGDSALYLCASSFEDGEQYFGPGTRLTVT.

This clonotype has a handful of counts. This chain uses TRBV5-5 with TRBJ1-5; D gene unclear. The CDR3 sequence is 15 residues long. Germline lookup yields CDR1 SGHKS and CDR2 YYEKEE (reference sequence). The V end lost 5 bases, the J end lost 8 bases, and 20 bases lay between the germline ends. In DNA, the CDR3 is TGTGCCAGCAGTTCCATCCCGGGAGAATGGGAGCCCCAGCATTTT. Its translation: CASSSIPGEWEPQHF.

The J gene is TRBJ2-1, the V gene TRBV3-1; 12 bases agree with TRBD2. Germline V CDR1 and CDR2: LGHDT, YNNKEL (reference sequence). Trimming cost V 4 bases and J 4 bases; bases outside gene matches: 2. The CDR3 runs 15 residues. CDR3: CASSRTSGIYNEQFF. As DNA, the CDR3 is TGTGCCAGCAGCCGGACTAGCGGGATTTACAATGAGCAGTTCTTC.

J is TRBJ1-4 and V is TRBV5-1; 9 positions match TRBD1. The CDR3 has 14 amino acids. CDR1 and CDR2 from the germline V gene are SGHRS and YFSETQ. V lost 3 bases to trimming and J lost 11 bases; unmatched junction nucleotides: 8. The CDR3 is CASSYGQGREKLFF. The CDR3 region has the DNA TGCGCCAGCAGCTACGGACAGGGGCGGGAGAAACTGTTTTTT. The variable domain in full, with the rest retrieved from reference TRBV5-1 and TRBJ1-4, is KAGVTQTPRYLIKTRGQQVTLSCSPISGHRSVSWYQQTPGQGLQFLFEYFSETQRNKGNFPGRFSGRQFSNSRSEMNVSTLELGDSALYLCASSYGQGREKLFFGSGTQLSVL.

Only a few counts were recorded for this clonotype. The chain employs TRBV30 and TRBJ2-4; tentatively, D is TRBD1 or TRBD2 (5 bases each). Germline loops: CDR1 GTSNPN, CDR2 SVGIG (reference sequence). This CDR3 is 15 amino acids long. Trimming took off 3 bases at V and 5 bases at J, with 17 bases between the two ends. The CDR3: CAWSAGHRGQNIQYF. The CDR3 DNA reads TGTGCCTGGAGCGCCGGCCACCGGGGCCAAAACATTCAGTACTTC.

In this sample, this clonotype turned up a few times. The genes are TRBV4-2 and TRBJ2-3, with a possible D match to TRBD2 (6 bases). Germline V gene lookup returns CDR1 LGHNA and CDR2 YNFKEQ. V was trimmed by 0 bases and J by 5 bases, leaving 21 bases between them. The CDR3 is made up of 18 amino acids. The CDR3 region is CASSQEGGWGGAQDTQYF. The CDR3 DNA reads as TGTGCCAGCAGCCAAGAGGGTGGATGGGGCGGGGCTCAAGATACGCAGTATTTT.

This chain connects TRBV25-1 to TRBJ2-7; tentative D call: TRBD2 (6 bases). Trimming took 2 bases from V and 4 from J, leaving 12 bases between them. Germline CDR1 MGHDK, CDR2 SYGVNS. The CDR3 spans 14 residues. The CDR3 DNA reads TGTGCCAGCAGTGAACGGGACTCCTTATACGAGCAGTACTTC. It translates to CASSERDSLYEQYF.

This clonotype has more than one count but fewer than ten. This chain links TRBV4-1 with TRBJ2-1, with 12 positions matching TRBD2. The CDR3 has 17 amino acids. Trimming cost V 6 bases and J 6 bases; bases outside gene matches: 12. Germline V gene sequence: CDR1 MGHRA, CDR2 YSYEKL. In nucleotides, the CDR3 is TGCGCCAGCAGTTTCGCTAGCGGGAGGGCCGGGGTCAATGAGCAGTTCTTC. It specifies CASSFASGRAGVNEQFF.

The V call is TRBV7-2, the J call TRBJ2-2; D gene unclear. This CDR3 comprises 12 residues. Germline V gives CDR1 SGHTA, CDR2 FQGNSA. Trimming cost V 6 bases and J 7 bases, with 9 bases left between them. The CDR3 sequence: CASRTKRGELFF. CDR3 nucleotide sequence: TGTGCCAGCAGAACAAAACGCGGGGAGCTGTTTTTT.

This clonotype appeared a few times. The V gene is TRBV12-3 or TRBV12-4, the J gene TRBJ1-2; D is perhaps TRBD1 (6 bases). CDR3 length equals 13 residues. V dropped 8 bases and J dropped 7 bases, with 17 bases sitting between them. The CDR3 DNA reads as TGTGCCAGCGGCCGTTTGGGGGCGGGTGGCTACACCTTC. Its protein is CASGRLGAGGYTF.